These 6 T cell receptor beta chains share one sample of origin, sequenced in a study of cytomegalovirus exposure and HLA in healthy donors. The PCR had 60 Vbeta and 13 Jbeta primers. Clones were read by immunoSEQ multiplex PCR, and TCRdb kept only the in-frame ones, dropping some. The sample includes tens of thousands of clones, approximately 70% of them seen just once. Input material: PBMCs. The source of these receptors is a woman aged 45-65 years in good health and CMV-seropositive.

The rearrangement uses TRBV7-8 and TRBJ2-3, with TRBD2 identical over 14 bases. The germline V gene encodes CDR1 SGHVS and CDR2 FQNEAQ. The V gene end was trimmed by 5 bases and the J gene end by 0 bases; junction bases not matched to a gene: 4. The CDR3 is made up of 17 amino acids. The CDR3 spells CASSARTSGRSTDTQYF. The CDR3 DNA is TGTGCCAGCAGCGCTCGGACTAGCGGGAGGAGCACAGATACGCAGTATTTT.

This chain uses TRBV28 with TRBJ2-7; unclear D gene. V was pared by 6 bases and J by 4 bases, with 13 bases between. From germline, CDR1 is MDHEN and CDR2 SYDVKM. CDR3 length: 13 residues. This CDR3 reads CASRIELSYEQYF. The CDR3, as DNA: TGTGCCAGCAGGATAGAGTTATCATACGAGCAGTACTTC.

The J gene is TRBJ2-5, the V gene TRBV10-2; a weak D match, TRBD1 (6 bases). This CDR3 spans 11 amino acids. CDR1 and CDR2 from the germline V gene are WSHSY and SAAADI. Between the trimmed V and J ends, which lost 6 bases and 4 bases, there was a span of 6 bases. CDR3 DNA sequence: TGCGCCAGCAGACAGGGAGAGACCCAGTACTTC. It yields the protein CASRQGETQYF.

The chain joins TRBV10-3 to TRBJ2-1, with TRBD2 matching over 7 bases. Germline CDR1 is ENHRY and CDR2 is SYGVKD. Trimming removed 7 bases from V and 5 bases from J; junction bases left unmatched: 8. This CDR3 spans 14 amino acids. The CDR3 nucleotides read TGTGCCATCAATGGCGGGAGTCATGACAATGAGCAGTTCTTC. Residues: CAINGGSHDNEQFF.

The J gene is TRBJ2-1, the V gene TRBV6-5; TRBD1 might be the D (5 bases). CDR1 and CDR2 from the germline V gene are MNHEY and SVGAGI. The CDR3 totals 14 residues. V lost 0 bases, J lost 7 bases, and 10 bases lay in between. DNA for the CDR3: TGTGCCAGCAGTTACTCGTTGAAGGGGAATGAGCAGTTCTTC. Translating it yields CASSYSLKGNEQFF.

This clone came up a few times. The chain has TRBV5-1 and TRBJ1-1; TRBD1 might be the D (5 bases). Looked up from germline, CDR1 is SGHRS and CDR2 is YFSETQ. The CDR3 has 13 amino acids. V lost 1 base, J lost 1 base, and 5 bases lay in between. In nucleotides, the CDR3 is TGCGCCAGCAGCTTGACAGGGAACACTGAAGCTTTCTTT. Encoded protein: CASSLTGNTEAFF.